This is a list of T cell receptor beta chains from one sample in a study of blood T cells in healthy people across ages. A single record per CDR3 protein comes from TCRdb applying MiXCR to the 5' RACE reads. The table has 950,000 to 1,200,000 distinct CDR3 sequences, 35% to 40% seen once. The material sequenced was blood. All receptors derive from a man between 18 and 35 years old in good health. Both conserved end residues are part of each CDR3. The D gene is left open where the match is weak. Size is stated for part of the rows, as once, few or many counts, or as a class when the clone is expanded.

len	abundance	v_gene	d_gene	j_gene	CDR3aa	CDR3nt
15	few	TRBV9	TRBD1	TRBJ1-2	CASSGRVRGGNGYTF	TGTGCCAGCAGCGGACGAGTTAGAGGGGGCAATGGCTACACCTTC
15	NA	TRBV10-3	NA	TRBJ1-6	CAISDSDLANSPLHF	TGTGCCATCAGTGACTCGGACCTGGCTAATTCACCCCTCCACTTT
12	NA	TRBV27	NA	TRBJ2-1	CASSFSGSSLFF	TGTGCCAGCAGTTTCTCCGGATCTTCGCTGTTCTTC
13	few	TRBV7-2	NA	TRBJ2-3	CASSLVPPATQYF	TGTGCCAGCAGCTTAGTCCCTCCAGCTACGCAGTATTTT
17	few	TRBV6-2/TRBV6-3	NA	TRBJ2-1	CASRYDRPGGFDNEQFF	TGTGCCAGCCGATACGACCGGCCAGGGGGGTTCGACAATGAGCAGTTCTTC
15	NA	TRBV10-3	TRBD2	TRBJ2-7	CAVSDVAGGSYEQYF	TGTGCCGTCAGTGATGTAGCGGGGGGCTCCTACGAGCAGTACTTC
13	NA	TRBV6-2/TRBV6-3	NA	TRBJ1-5	CASSDEGNQPRHF	TGTGCCAGCAGTGACGAGGGCAATCAGCCCCGGCATTTT
16	few	TRBV6-6	TRBD1	TRBJ2-5	CASSYPDRQLRGTQYF	TGTGCCAGCAGTTACCCGGACAGGCAGTTGCGTGGGACCCAGTACTTC
15	NA	TRBV9	NA	TRBJ2-6	CASSARGTRANVLTF	TGTGCCAGCAGCGCGAGGGGAACCCGGGCCAACGTCCTGACTTTC
16	NA	TRBV4-2	TRBD2	TRBJ2-1	CASSQIGGGLGNEQFF	TGTGCCAGCAGCCAAATCGGGGGGGGCCTGGGGAATGAGCAGTTCTTC
14	NA	TRBV6-1	NA	TRBJ2-7	CASSREPGLYEQYF	TGTGCCAGCAGCCGAGAACCGGGACTCTACGAGCAGTACTTC